The TCR beta chain under discussion was sequenced for a study of cytomegalovirus exposure and HLA in healthy donors. Points from the study as a whole: Roughly uniform depth of sequencing across donors was assumed in presence/absence analyses. Some public TCRs appeared in many individuals, while most sequences were rare. Based on reports, TCR beta sequences accurately predicted HLA-A and HLA-B alleles for most subjects.

60 Vbeta and 13 Jbeta primers were used in PCR. Assay: immunoSEQ multiplex PCR; the TCRdb copy retains only in-frame clones and omits some. The data show almost 200,000 clones, approximately 85% seen once. As concerns this clone: The antigen remains unidentified.

The CDR3 is 15 residues long. The germline gives CDR1 KGHSH, CDR2 LQKENI. The V end was cut by 3 bases, the J end by 2 bases, with 11 bases between. Input material: PBMCs. The clonotype originates from a woman between 45 and 65 years old in good health and CMV-seronegative. J is TRBJ1-3 and V is TRBV18; D ambiguous. The CDR3: CASSPTEVPGNTIYF. In DNA form, the CDR3 reads TGTGCCAGCTCACCGACGGAGGTTCCTGGAAACACCATATATTTT.